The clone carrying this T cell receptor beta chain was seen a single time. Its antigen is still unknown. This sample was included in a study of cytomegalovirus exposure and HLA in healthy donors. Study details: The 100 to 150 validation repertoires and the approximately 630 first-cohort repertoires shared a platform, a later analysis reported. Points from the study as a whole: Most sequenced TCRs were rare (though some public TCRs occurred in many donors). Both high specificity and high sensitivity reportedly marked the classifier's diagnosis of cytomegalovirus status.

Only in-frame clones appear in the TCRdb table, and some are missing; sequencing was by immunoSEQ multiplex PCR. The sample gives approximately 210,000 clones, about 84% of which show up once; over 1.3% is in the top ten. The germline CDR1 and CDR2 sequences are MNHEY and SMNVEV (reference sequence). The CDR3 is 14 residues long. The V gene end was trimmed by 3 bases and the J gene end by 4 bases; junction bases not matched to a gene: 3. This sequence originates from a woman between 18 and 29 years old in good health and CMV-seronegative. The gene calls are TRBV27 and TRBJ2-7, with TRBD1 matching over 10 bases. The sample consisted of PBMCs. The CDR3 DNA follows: TGTGCCAGCAGTTTTAGGGGACAGGGGTACGAGCAGTACTTC. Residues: CASSFRGQGYEQYF.